This section outlines one T cell receptor (beta chain) sequence together with its context. Given a much more abundant clone one base away, this may be a read error. This sample is drawn from a study of T cell repertoires in cytomegalovirus infection. One entry per CDR3 protein results from TCRdb running MiXCR on the reads. This table holds about 740,000 distinct CDR3 sequences, less than 40% found once. The CDR3 has 13 amino acids. CDR1 is MGHRA and CDR2 is YSYEKL in the germline V gene. V lost 0 bases, J lost 15 bases, and 15 bases lay in between. The sequencing input was PBMCs. The gene calls are TRBV4-1 and TRBJ2-1; tentative D call: TRBD2 (6 bases). The sequence came from a human donor in good health (CMV status not recorded). Some clones in this sample may be carry-over from other donors' samples. The CDR3 nucleotides are TGCGCCAGCAGCCAAGATGGAGGGCGGAGCTGGTTCTTC. This sequence encodes CASSQDGGRSWFF.